The next 32 T cell receptor beta chains were all read from a single sample in a study of blood T cell repertoires in COVID-19. Repertoires were generated with immunoSEQ multiplex PCR, while TCRdb's copy carries only in-frame clones and drops some. The table includes around 180,000 clones, 65% to 80% detected once. The sequenced material came from PBMCs or T cells enriched from blood (not recorded which). Source of these receptors: a woman between 45 and 65 years old with acute COVID-19.

This chain uses TRBV28 with TRBJ2-1; 9 nucleotides agree with TRBD2. Germline V gene data show CDR1 as MDHEN and CDR2 as SYDVKM. Unmatched junction bases numbered 13, after V lost 7 bases and J lost 6 bases. The CDR3 covers 16 residues. CDR3 nucleotide sequence: TGTGCCAGCAACCCCCGAGGGCGGGGGGGTCGCAATGAGCAGTTCTTC. This codes for CASNPRGRGGRNEQFF.

This rearrangement joins TRBV7-9 to TRBJ1-2, with D maybe TRBD1 (5 bases). Germline-derived CDR1 and CDR2 are SEHNR and FQNEAQ (reference sequence). The CDR3 is 14 residues long. The V end lost 8 bases, the J end lost 6 bases, and 19 bases lay between the germline ends. CDR3 in amino acids: CASGTGAALDGYTF. CDR3 DNA sequence: TGTGCCAGCGGTACTGGGGCAGCTTTGGATGGCTACACCTTC.

This clone was seen more than once but under ten times. The chain employs TRBV7-9 and TRBJ2-4; D is perhaps TRBD2 (5 bases). The V gene lost 5 bases and the J gene lost 11 bases, with 10 bases spanning the gap. CDR1 is SEHNR and CDR2 is FQNEAQ in the germline V gene (reference sequence). The CDR3 consists of 11 residues. The CDR3 coding sequence is TGTGCCAGCAGCCTGGCTAGCTTTCAGTACTTC. Residues: CASSLASFQYF.

The chain uses TRBV27 and TRBJ1-1, with D unresolved. Looked up from germline, CDR1 is MNHEY and CDR2 is SMNVEV (reference sequence). This CDR3 spans 14 amino acids. The V end lost 5 bases, the J end lost 2 bases, and 12 bases lay between the germline ends. This CDR3 is CASSRRESNTEAFF. The CDR3 DNA reads as TGTGCCAGCAGTCGCCGGGAGAGTAACACTGAAGCTTTCTTT.

This clone was found a few times. The J gene is TRBJ1-6, the V gene TRBV11-2; TRBD1 is a possible D gene (6 bases). The CDR3 loop spans 17 amino acids. V was cut by 0 bases and J by 9 bases, with 18 bases left in between. Germline V CDR1 and CDR2: SGHAT, FQNNGV. In nucleotides, the CDR3 is TGTGCCAGCAGCTTAGATTTCGGGGGGCAGTTTGGTTCACCCCTCCACTTT. The encoded protein is CASSLDFGGQFGSPLHF.

This chain joins TRBV9 and TRBJ2-1, with D possibly matching TRBD1 (5 bases). The CDR3 sequence is 16 residues long. The germline CDR1 and CDR2 sequences are SGDLS and YYNGEE. V lost 4 bases and J lost 0, with 14 bases in between. The CDR3 DNA follows: TGTGCCAGCAGCCCAAGGGGTACAAGCTCCTACAATGAGCAGTTCTTC. Translation gives CASSPRGTSSYNEQFF.

This chain links TRBV7-6 with TRBJ1-2; D gene ambiguous. The CDR3 covers 13 residues. V dropped 7 bases and J dropped 4 bases, with 13 bases sitting between them. CDR1 is SGHVS, CDR2 FNYEAQ, per germline. The CDR3 coding sequence is TGTGCCAGCACCCCCGGGGTGGGCTATGGCTACACCTTC. This codes for CASTPGVGYGYTF. The full variable domain, with the rest looked up from reference TRBV7-6 and TRBJ1-2, is GAGVSQSPRYKVTKRGQDVALRCDPISGHVSLYWYRQALGQGPEFLTYFNYEAQQDKSGLPNDRFSAERPEGSISTLTIQRTEQRDSAMYRCASTPGVGYGYTFGSGTRLTVV.

The gene calls are TRBV7-6 and TRBJ1-2; 9 bases are a match to TRBD1. Germline values: CDR1 SGHVS, CDR2 FNYEAQ. This CDR3 is built from 15 residues. Unmatched junction bases numbered 9, after V lost 5 bases and J lost 5 bases. CDR3 DNA sequence: TGTGCCAGCAGCCCACAACAGGGGGCAAATTATGGCTACACCTTC. Protein product: CASSPQQGANYGYTF.

The V gene is TRBV5-1, the J gene TRBJ2-1, with D maybe TRBD1 (8 bases). Germline V gene data show CDR1 as SGHRS and CDR2 as YFSETQ. Deletions cut 8 bases from V and 4 bases from J, with 19 bases between. The CDR3 has 15 residues. CDR3 in amino acids: CASNPTGEGYNEQFF. The CDR3, as DNA: TGCGCCAGTAACCCGACAGGGGAGGGTTACAATGAGCAGTTCTTC.

The sample holds a few counts of this clone. This chain connects TRBV6-5 to TRBJ2-1; 9 bases are shared with TRBD2. The CDR3 is 15 amino acids. V was pared by 4 bases and J by 5 bases, with 6 bases of the junction left unmatched. Germline V lookup: CDR1 MNHEY, CDR2 SVGAGI. The CDR3 loop reads CASSFHGTSNNEQFF. The DNA of the CDR3 is TGTGCCAGCAGTTTTCACGGGACTAGCAACAATGAGCAGTTCTTC.

The chain recombines TRBV28 with TRBJ2-7; a weak D match, TRBD1 (6 bases). Trimming pared 6 bases from V and 2 bases from J, leaving 14 bases between. This CDR3 has 14 amino acids. The germline gives CDR1 MDHEN, CDR2 SYDVKM. DNA for the CDR3: TGTGCCAGCAGACCCACGGACAGACCCTACGAGCAGTACGTC. Protein sequence: CASRPTDRPYEQYV.

The chain links TRBV5-1 to TRBJ2-5; D gene uncertain. Trimming removed 0 bases from V and 2 bases from J, with 11 bases in between. The CDR3 has 15 amino acids. Germline CDR1 is SGHRS and CDR2 is YFSETQ. CDR3 region: CASSLVSTRQETQYF. Here the CDR3 DNA reads TGCGCCAGCAGCTTGGTGAGCACCAGGCAAGAGACCCAGTACTTC.

The gene calls are TRBV5-1 and TRBJ1-1; TRBD1 matches 9 bases. V trimming: 3 bases; J trimming: 4 bases; junction bases outside the gene matches: 4. The CDR3 loop spans 14 amino acids. CDR1 is SGHRS, CDR2 YFSETQ, per germline. The CDR3 DNA reads TGCGCCAGCAGCTCCGACAGGGGGTTCACTGAAGCTTTCTTT. It translates to CASSSDRGFTEAFF.

This clone was picked up one time. The chain uses TRBV20-1 and TRBJ2-5, with D tentatively TRBD1 (6 bases). Trimming took off 7 bases at V and 6 bases at J, with 12 bases between the two ends. The CDR3 contains 11 residues. Germline loops: CDR1 DFQATT, CDR2 SNEGSKA (reference sequence). The CDR3 coding sequence is TGCAGTGTAAACAGGGAAAAGACCCAGTACTTC. Its translation: CSVNREKTQYF.

The chain joins TRBV19 to TRBJ1-4, with TRBD1 as a possible D gene (6 bases). This CDR3 is 15 amino acids long. V was clipped by 5 bases and J by 8 bases, with 18 bases between them. The germline gives CDR1 LNHDA, CDR2 SQIVND (reference sequence). This CDR3 reads CASSPSDRSSEKLFF. CDR3 nucleotide sequence: TGTGCCAGTAGTCCCTCGGACAGATCCTCCGAAAAACTGTTTTTT.

This chain links TRBV15 with TRBJ1-1, with D tentatively TRBD1 (6 bases). CDR1 and CDR2 (germline): LNHNV, YYDKDF (reference sequence). The CDR3 has 15 residues. With 5 bases removed from V and 7 bases from J, the gap between germline ends came to 20 bases. The CDR3 nucleotides are TGTGCCACCAGCCGCCCCGGGGGGGGCAGTAATGAAGCTTTCTTT. Translated, it gives CATSRPGGGSNEAFF.

Remarks on this clone: A read error may produce the germline difference seen at one junction end. V usage is TRBV5-6 and J usage is TRBJ2-5, with D possibly matching TRBD2 (5 bases). Germline assignment: CDR1 SGHDT and CDR2 YYEEEE. There are 13 residues in the CDR3. For the CDR3, the DNA is TGTGCCAGCAGCCTGAGGGCACAAGGGACCCAGTACTTC. Amino acids: CASSLRAQGTQYF.

This clone appeared a single time. The genes are TRBV16 and TRBJ1-5, with D tentatively TRBD1 (5 bases). With 4 bases removed from V and 3 bases from J, the gap between germline ends came to 19 bases. Germline CDR1 and CDR2: KGHSY and FQNENV. CDR3 length: 17 residues. This CDR3 reads CASSPNRVTGHNQPQHF. The CDR3 bases are TGTGCCAGCAGCCCTAATCGAGTCACAGGTCACAATCAGCCCCAGCATTTT.

The chain couples TRBV7-2 to TRBJ2-2; 10 positions match TRBD2. Germline V gene sequence: CDR1 SGHTA, CDR2 FQGNSA. The J segment lost 5 bases and the V segment lost 2 bases, leaving 11 bases of the junction unmatched. The CDR3 runs to 18 residues. The DNA for the CDR3 is TGTGCCAGCAGCTTAAGCTCTAGCGGGGGTGTAGTAACCGGGGAGCTGTTTTTT. It translates to CASSLSSSGGVVTGELFF. Full variable domain (rest looked up from reference TRBV7-2 and TRBJ2-2): GAGVSQSPSNKVTEKGKDVELRCDPISGHTALYWYRQSLGQGLEFLIYFQGNSAPDKSGLPSDRFSAERTGGSVSTLTIQRTQQEDSAVYLCASSLSSSGGVVTGELFFGEGSRLTVL.

This sequence joins TRBV3-1 (or the pseudogene TRBV3-2) and TRBJ1-2; D may be TRBD1 (5 bases). V lost 0 bases and J lost 7, with 15 bases in between. The germline V gene has CDR1 LGHDT and CDR2 YNNKEL (reference sequence). This CDR3 has 15 amino acids. The CDR3 region is CASSQDWGRRGGYTF. Written as DNA, the CDR3 is TGTGCCAGCAGCCAAGATTGGGGGAGGCGTGGTGGCTACACCTTC.

The CDR3 bases are TGTGCCAGCAGCGCGCAGGGGTTTTACACTGAAGCTTTCTTT. It specifies CASSAQGFYTEAFF. The rearrangement uses TRBV7-9 and TRBJ1-1, with D possibly TRBD1 on 6 matching bases. Germline V gene data show CDR1 as SEHNR and CDR2 as FQNEAQ (reference sequence). The CDR3 extends over 14 amino acids. V lost 5 bases and J lost 3, with 13 bases in between.

This clone was seen at least ten times. This chain links TRBV12-3 or TRBV12-4 with TRBJ2-5; D not certain. The CDR3 has 13 residues. V was clipped by 1 base and J by 7 bases, with 10 bases between them. Written as DNA, the CDR3 is TGTGCCAGCAGTTTAGACGCCTTCGGGACCCAGTACTTC. The encoded protein is CASSLDAFGTQYF.

The sample holds a few counts of this clone. CDR3 protein: CASSSSVGRGGSYNEQFF. CDR3 nucleotide sequence: TGTGCCAGCAGCTCCTCAGTAGGGAGGGGTGGATCCTACAATGAGCAGTTCTTC. This chain connects TRBV7-9 to TRBJ2-1; TRBD2 matches at 7 bases. This CDR3 contains 18 residues. From germline, CDR1 is SEHNR and CDR2 FQNEAQ (reference sequence). The V and J ends lost 4 bases and 1 base, in that order; junction bases with no gene match: 13.

The chain links TRBV4-1 to TRBJ1-1; D remains unclear. The CDR3 extends over 16 amino acids. Germline CDR1 is MGHRA and CDR2 is YSYEKL. V lost 1 base and J 2 bases, leaving 14 bases between the germline ends. CDR3 amino acids: CASSQVLQAINTEAFF. The CDR3 nucleotides read TGCGCCAGCAGCCAAGTACTCCAGGCTATTAACACTGAAGCTTTCTTT.

The chain joins TRBV5-5 to TRBJ1-5; no definite D call. The CDR3 is made up of 19 amino acids. V was shortened by 3 bases and J by 0 bases, with 22 bases between the two germline ends. Per germline, CDR1 SGHKS and CDR2 YYEKEE (reference sequence). In DNA, the CDR3 is TGTGCCAGCAGCTCCTGGGGTCCTAGTTCTGGAGGTAGCAATCAGCCCCAGCATTTT. Residues: CASSSWGPSSGGSNQPQHF.

The rearrangement links TRBV28 to TRBJ1-1; TRBD1 is a possible D gene (6 bases). Trimming took 3 bases from V and 0 from J, leaving 11 bases between them. This CDR3 is built from 15 residues. Germline CDR1 MDHEN, CDR2 SYDVKM. The CDR3 spells CASSFGGAVNTEAFF. The CDR3, as DNA: TGTGCCAGCAGTTTCGGGGGGGCGGTGAACACTGAAGCTTTCTTT. The full variable domain, with the rest looked up from reference TRBV28 and TRBJ1-1, is DVKVTQSSRYLVKRTGEKVFLECVQDMDHENMFWYRQDPGLGLRLIYFSYDVKMKEKGDIPEGYSVSREKKERFSLILESASTNQTSMYLCASSFGGAVNTEAFFGQGTRLTVV.

There are a few counts of this clone. The V and J genes are TRBV12-3 or TRBV12-4 and TRBJ1-5; no reliable D call. The CDR3 sequence is 13 residues long. With 4 bases removed from V and 0 bases from J, the gap between germline ends came to 4 bases. As DNA, the CDR3 is TGTGCCAGCAGTTACAGTAGCAATCAGCCCCAGCATTTT. Protein product: CASSYSSNQPQHF.

The V and J genes are TRBV5-4 and TRBJ2-3; 7 nucleotides match TRBD2. CDR1 is SGHNT and CDR2 is YYREEE in the germline V gene (reference sequence). V trimming: 4 bases; J trimming: 4 bases; junction bases outside the gene matches: 3. The CDR3 covers 13 residues. Here the CDR3 reads CASSGGEADTQYF. In DNA form, the CDR3 reads TGTGCCAGCAGCGGGGGGGAAGCAGATACGCAGTATTTT.

As regards this clone: Other DNA sequences in the same sample also yield this CDR3. The J gene is TRBJ1-2, the V gene TRBV28, with 7 bases matching TRBD1. Looked up from germline, CDR1 is MDHEN and CDR2 is SYDVKM. This CDR3 comprises 14 residues. With V trimmed by 6 bases and J by 4 bases, 8 bases remained unmatched. The CDR3 DNA follows: TGTGCCAGCAGCTCAGGACAGGCACTCTATGGCTACACCTTC. This sequence encodes CASSSGQALYGYTF.

The rearrangement uses TRBV5-1 and TRBJ2-5; 7 bases line up with TRBD2. Germline V gene lookup returns CDR1 SGHRS and CDR2 YFSETQ. This CDR3 is built from 12 residues. The V and J ends lost 6 bases and 4 bases, in that order; junction bases with no gene match: 3. The CDR3 sequence is CASIGEGETQYF. The CDR3 nucleotides read TGCGCCAGCATAGGGGAGGGAGAGACCCAGTACTTC.

This chain connects TRBV5-6 to TRBJ1-5, with D tentatively TRBD1 (6 bases). The CDR3 has 14 amino acids. In germline, CDR1 is SGHDT, CDR2 YYEEEE. V shed 0 bases and J shed 6 bases, with 10 bases lying between them. Written as DNA, the CDR3 is TGTGCCAGCAGCTTGGGACAGGAAGGTCAGCCCCAGCATTTT. It translates to CASSLGQEGQPQHF.

This sequence joins TRBV6-5 and TRBJ1-2, with 8 bases lining up with TRBD1. With 6 bases clipped from V and 6 bases from J, the junction kept 6 bases outside the gene matches. CDR1 and CDR2 (germline): MNHEY, SVGAGI. This CDR3 has 13 amino acids. CDR3 sequence: CASRDRGQDGYTF. CDR3 coding DNA: TGTGCCAGCAGGGATAGGGGACAGGATGGCTACACCTTC.